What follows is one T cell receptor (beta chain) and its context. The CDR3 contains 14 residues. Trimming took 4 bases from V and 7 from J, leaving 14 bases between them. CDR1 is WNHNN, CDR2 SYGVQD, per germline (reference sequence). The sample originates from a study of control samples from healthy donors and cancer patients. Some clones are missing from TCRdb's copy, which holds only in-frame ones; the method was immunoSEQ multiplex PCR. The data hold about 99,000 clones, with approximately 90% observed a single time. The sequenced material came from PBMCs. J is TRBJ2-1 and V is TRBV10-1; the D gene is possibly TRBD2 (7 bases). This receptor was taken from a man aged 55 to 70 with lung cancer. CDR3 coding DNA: TGCGCCAGCAGTGGGGGGGGCCAAAGGAATGAGCAGTTCTTC. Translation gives CASSGGGQRNEQFF.